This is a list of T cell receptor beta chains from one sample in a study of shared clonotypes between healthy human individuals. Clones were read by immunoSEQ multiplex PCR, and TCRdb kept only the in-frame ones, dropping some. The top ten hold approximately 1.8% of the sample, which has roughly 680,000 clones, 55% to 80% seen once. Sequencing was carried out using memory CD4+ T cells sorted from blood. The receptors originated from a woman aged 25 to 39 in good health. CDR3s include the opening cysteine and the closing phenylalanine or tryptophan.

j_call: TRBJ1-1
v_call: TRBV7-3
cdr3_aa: CASSLTPGWDTEAFF

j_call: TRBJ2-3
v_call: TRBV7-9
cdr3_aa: CASSVGQNTDTQYF

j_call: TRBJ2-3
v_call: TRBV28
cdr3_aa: CASSPTQPGSQYF

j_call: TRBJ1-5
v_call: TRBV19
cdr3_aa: CASSYGQGYNQPQHF

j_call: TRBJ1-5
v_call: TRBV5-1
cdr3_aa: CASSPDTYSNQPQHF

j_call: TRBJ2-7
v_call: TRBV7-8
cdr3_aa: CASRKIGTSTYEQYF

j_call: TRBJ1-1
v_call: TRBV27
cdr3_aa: CASSLYGNTEAFF

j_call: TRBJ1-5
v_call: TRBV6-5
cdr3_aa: CASSWGGSNQPQHF

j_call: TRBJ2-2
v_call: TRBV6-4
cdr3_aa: CASRVGHGVRAGELFF

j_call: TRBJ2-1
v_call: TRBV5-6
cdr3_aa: CASSRGGEQFF

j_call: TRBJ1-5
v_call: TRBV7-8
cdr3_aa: CASSLAPGNNNQPQHF

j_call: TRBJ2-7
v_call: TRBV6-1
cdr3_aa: CASSSQSYEQYF

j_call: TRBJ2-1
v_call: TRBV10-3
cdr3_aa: CAISEAEGARSSYNEQFF

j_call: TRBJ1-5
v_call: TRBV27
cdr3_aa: CASSFRAGWSNQPQHF

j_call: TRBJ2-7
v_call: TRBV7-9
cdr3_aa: CASSGSGINYEQYF

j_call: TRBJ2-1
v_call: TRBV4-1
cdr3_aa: CASSRLTGMGNEQFF

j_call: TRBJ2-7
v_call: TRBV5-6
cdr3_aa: CASSLATVVNEQYF

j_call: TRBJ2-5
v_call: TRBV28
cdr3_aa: CASSLPGGGETQYF

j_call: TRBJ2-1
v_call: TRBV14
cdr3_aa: CASSQEWPIGEQFF

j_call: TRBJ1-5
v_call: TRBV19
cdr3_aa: CASTRGARDQPQHF

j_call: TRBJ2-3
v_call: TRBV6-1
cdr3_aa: CASSEWTSSTDTQYF

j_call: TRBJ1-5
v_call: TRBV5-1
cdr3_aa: CASSLEGGGQPQHF

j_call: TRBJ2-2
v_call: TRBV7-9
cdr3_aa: CASSLVMTGELFF

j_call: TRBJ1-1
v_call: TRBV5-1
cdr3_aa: CASSPSTGSNTEAFF

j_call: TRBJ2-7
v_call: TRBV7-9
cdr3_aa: CASGAGDYEQYF

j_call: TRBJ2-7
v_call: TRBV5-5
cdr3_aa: CASTPTGGRLGHEQYF

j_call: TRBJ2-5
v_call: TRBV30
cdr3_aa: CAWRPSGPTETQYF

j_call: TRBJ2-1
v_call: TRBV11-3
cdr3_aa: CASSPTSGSLRNEQFF

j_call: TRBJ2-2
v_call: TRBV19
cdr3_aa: CASWSGRGLNTGELFF

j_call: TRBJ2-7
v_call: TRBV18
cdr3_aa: CASSPRGSGRASHEQYF

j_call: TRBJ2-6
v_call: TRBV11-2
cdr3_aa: CASSYGTTISGANVLTF

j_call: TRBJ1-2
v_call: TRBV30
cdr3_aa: CAWSLGGGTGYTF

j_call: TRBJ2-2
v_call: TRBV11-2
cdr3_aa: CASSLKSWGSSDTGELFF

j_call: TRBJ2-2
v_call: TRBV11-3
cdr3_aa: CASSWFRQTTGELFF

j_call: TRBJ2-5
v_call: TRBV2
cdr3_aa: CASRARGETQYF